Below, one T cell receptor (beta chain) is given with its context. Its cognate antigen is unknown. V lost 3 bases and J lost 4; bases outside the gene matches: 3. Germline assignment: CDR1 LGHNA and CDR2 YSLEER. This CDR3 contains 15 residues. Chemo-refractory metastatic non-small-cell lung cancer patients received focal radiation with ipilimumab CTLA-4 blockade. The table came from immunoSEQ multiplex PCR; TCRdb's copy has only in-frame clones and leaves some out. The data contain roughly 98,000 clones, around four fifths of them seen just once; the ten biggest clones take up 13% to 15%. The data derive from a study of radiotherapy plus CTLA-4 blockade in lung cancer. Study details: Roughly 17% of enrolled patients responded objectively, and approximately 30% had disease control.

Study-wide points: Radiotherapy plus ipilimumab was followed by expansion in blood of tumor-derived TCR clones.

The V and J genes are TRBV4-3 and TRBJ2-1; the match to TRBD1 covers 10 bases. The TCR was taken from a human donor with non-small cell lung cancer that progressed on radiotherapy plus ipilimumab. The input for sequencing was peripheral blood, taken from a patient treated with radiotherapy plus ipilimumab. The CDR3 DNA follows: TGCGCCAGCAGCCAGGGGACAGGGGAATACAATGAGCAGTTCTTC. Amino acids: CASSQGTGEYNEQFF.